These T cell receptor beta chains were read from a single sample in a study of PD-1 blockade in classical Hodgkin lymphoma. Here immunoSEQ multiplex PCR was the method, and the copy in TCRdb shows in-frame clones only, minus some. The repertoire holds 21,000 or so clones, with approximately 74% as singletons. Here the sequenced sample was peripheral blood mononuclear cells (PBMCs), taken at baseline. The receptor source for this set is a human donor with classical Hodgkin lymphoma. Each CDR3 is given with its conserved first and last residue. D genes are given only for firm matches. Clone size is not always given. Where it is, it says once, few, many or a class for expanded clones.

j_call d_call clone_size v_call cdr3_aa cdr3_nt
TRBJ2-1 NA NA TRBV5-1 CASSPEGDSLLLF TGCGCCAGCAGCCCAGAAGGAGACTCGCTATTACTCTTC
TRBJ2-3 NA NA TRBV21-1 CASCLHRSTSTDTQYF TGTGCCAGCTGCTTACACAGATCAACTAGCACAGATACGCAGTATTTT
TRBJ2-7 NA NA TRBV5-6 CASSFRQRTYEQYF TGTGCCAGCAGCTTTCGGCAGAGAACCTACGAGCAGTACTTC
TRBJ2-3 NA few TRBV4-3 CASSQVVLDTQYF TGCGCCAGCAGCCAAGTAGTCCTAGATACGCAGTATTTT
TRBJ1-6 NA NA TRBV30 CAWSVPRGYNSPLHF TGTGCCTGGAGTGTACCCCGGGGCTATAATTCACCCCTCCACTTT
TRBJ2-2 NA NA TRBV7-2 CASNYAFLNTGELFF TGTGCCAGCAATTACGCATTTTTGAACACCGGGGAGCTGTTTTTT
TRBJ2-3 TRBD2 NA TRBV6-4 CASSDSASGSRDTQYF TGTGCCAGCAGTGACTCGGCTAGCGGGAGCAGAGATACGCAGTATTTT
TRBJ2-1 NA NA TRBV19 CASSINPRDNEQFF TGTGCCAGTAGTATAAATCCAAGGGACAATGAGCAGTTCTTC
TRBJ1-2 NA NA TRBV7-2 CASSILTGKLYGYTF TGTGCCAGCAGCATCCTCACAGGGAAACTTTATGGCTACACCTTC
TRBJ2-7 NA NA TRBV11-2 CASSEEAGSSYEQYF TGTGCCAGCTCTGAGGAAGCAGGGAGCTCCTACGAGCAGTACTTC
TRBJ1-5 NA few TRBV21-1 CASSKNEPQHF TGTGCCAGCAGCAAAAATGAGCCCCAGCATTTT
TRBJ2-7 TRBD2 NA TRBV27 CASSATGLSYEQYF TGTGCCAGCAGTGCAACGGGACTATCCTACGAGCAGTACTTC
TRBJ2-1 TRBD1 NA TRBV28 CASSFNNQKGTADNNEQFF TGTGCCAGCAGTTTCAACAACCAGAAAGGGACAGCGGACAACAATGAGCAGTTCTTC
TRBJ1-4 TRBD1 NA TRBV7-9 CASSSGTVTTNEKLFF TGTGCCAGCAGCTCGGGGACAGTTACAACTAATGAAAAACTGTTTTTT
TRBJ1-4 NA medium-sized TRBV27 CASSLSRHALGGELFF TGTGCCAGCAGTTTATCGAGACACGCCTTGGGGGGGGAACTGTTTTTT
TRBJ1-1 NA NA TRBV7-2 CASSQVRSFDNTEAFF TGTGCCAGCAGCCAAGTGCGGAGCTTCGACAACACTGAAGCTTTCTTT
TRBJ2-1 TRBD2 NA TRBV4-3 CASSQASGGRNEQFF TGCGCCAGCAGCCAAGCAAGCGGGGGGAGAAATGAGCAGTTCTTC
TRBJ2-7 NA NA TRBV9 CASSVEQFSYEQYF TGTGCCAGCAGCGTAGAACAGTTCTCCTACGAGCAGTACTTC
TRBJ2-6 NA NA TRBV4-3 CASSQDSGGGGANVLTF TGCGCCAGCAGCCAAGATTCGGGGGGCGGTGGGGCCAACGTCCTGACTTTC
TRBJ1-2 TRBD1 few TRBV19 CASSPGTGVYGYTF TGTGCCAGTAGCCCCGGGACAGGGGTCTATGGCTACACCTTC
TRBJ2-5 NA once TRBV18 CASSPGGEGTQYF TGTGCCAGCTCACCAGGGGGCGAGGGGACCCAGTACTTC
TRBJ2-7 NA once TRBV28 CASRGQGSSYEQYF TGTGCCAGCAGGGGGCAGGGCAGCTCCTACGAGCAGTACTTC
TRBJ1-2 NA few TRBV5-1 CASSRRGDYGYTF TGCGCCAGCAGCCGCAGGGGTGACTATGGCTACACCTTC
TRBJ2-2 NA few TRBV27 CASSWDGGHTGELFF TGTGCCAGCAGTTGGGACGGGGGCCACACCGGGGAGCTGTTTTTT
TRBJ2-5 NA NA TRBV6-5 CASSYSGQETQYF TGTGCCAGCAGTTACTCGGGGCAAGAGACCCAGTACTTC
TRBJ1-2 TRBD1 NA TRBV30 CAWRIDRVNGHTF TGTGCCTGGAGGATAGACAGGGTGAATGGCCACACCTTC
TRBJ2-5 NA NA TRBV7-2 CASSLGQQETQYF TGTGCCAGCAGCTTAGGGCAGCAAGAGACCCAGTACTTC
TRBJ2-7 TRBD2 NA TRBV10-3 CAISERLAGDYEQYF TGTGCCATCAGTGAAAGGCTAGCGGGAGATTACGAGCAGTACTTC
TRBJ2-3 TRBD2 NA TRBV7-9 CASSFSTSPLPQQYF TGTGCCAGCAGCTTCTCGACTAGCCCCCTCCCCCAGCAGTATTTT
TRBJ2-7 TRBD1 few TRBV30 CAWSVGSQGAQYF TGTGCCTGGAGTGTCGGTTCGCAGGGGGCTCAGTACTTC
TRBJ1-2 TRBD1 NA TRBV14 CASSQVYGTGDGYTF TGTGCCAGCAGCCAAGTATACGGGACAGGGGATGGCTACACCTTC
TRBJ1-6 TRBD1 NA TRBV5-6 CASSTGTGTHMGNSPLHF TGTGCCAGCAGCACCGGGACAGGAACCCATATGGGTAATTCACCCCTCCACTTT
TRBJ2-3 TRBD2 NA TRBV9 CASSDPTSGSSDTQYF TGTGCCAGCAGCGACCCGACTAGCGGGAGTTCAGATACGCAGTATTTT
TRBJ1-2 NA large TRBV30 CALELGQNYGYTF TGTGCCCTGGAGCTGGGGCAAAACTATGGCTACACCTTC
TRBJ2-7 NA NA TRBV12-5 CASGPGPYEQYF TGTGCTAGTGGCCCCGGACCCTACGAGCAGTACTTC
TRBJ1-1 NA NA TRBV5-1 CASSLSAGMNTEAFF TGCGCCAGCAGCTTATCGGCGGGAATGAACACTGAAGCTTTCTTT
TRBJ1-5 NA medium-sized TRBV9 CASSVAFGAPNQPQHF TGTGCCAGCAGCGTAGCTTTCGGGGCCCCAAATCAGCCCCAGCATTTT
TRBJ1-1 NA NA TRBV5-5 CASSLGGPEAFF TGTGCCAGCAGCTTGGGGGGTCCTGAAGCTTTCTTT
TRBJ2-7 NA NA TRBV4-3 CASSQALSSYEQYF TGCGCCAGCAGCCAAGCCCTAAGCTCCTACGAGCAGTACTTC
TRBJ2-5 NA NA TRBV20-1 CSARVLETQYF TGCAGTGCTAGAGTGTTAGAGACCCAGTACTTC
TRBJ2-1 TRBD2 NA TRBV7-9 CASSLGGASGGRGEQFF TGTGCCAGCAGCTTAGGTGGGGCTAGCGGGGGGAGAGGTGAGCAGTTCTTC